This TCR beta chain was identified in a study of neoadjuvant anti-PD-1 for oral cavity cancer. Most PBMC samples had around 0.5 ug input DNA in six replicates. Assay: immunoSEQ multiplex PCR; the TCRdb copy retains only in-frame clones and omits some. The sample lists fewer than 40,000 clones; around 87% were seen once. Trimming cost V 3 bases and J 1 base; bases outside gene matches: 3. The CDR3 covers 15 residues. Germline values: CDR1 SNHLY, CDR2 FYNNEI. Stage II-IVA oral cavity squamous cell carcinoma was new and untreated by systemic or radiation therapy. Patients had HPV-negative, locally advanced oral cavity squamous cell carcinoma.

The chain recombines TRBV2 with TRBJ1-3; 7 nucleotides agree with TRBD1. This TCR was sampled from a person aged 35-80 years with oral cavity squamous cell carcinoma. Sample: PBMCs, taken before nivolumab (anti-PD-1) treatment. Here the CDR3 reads CASSDDRASGNTIYF. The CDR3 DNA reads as TGTGCCAGCAGTGACGACAGGGCTTCTGGAAACACCATATATTTT. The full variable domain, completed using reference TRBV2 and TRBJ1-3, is EPEVTQTPSHQVTQMGQEVILRCVPISNHLYFYWYRQILGQKVEFLVSFYNNEISEKSEIFDDQFSVERPDGSNFTLKIRSTKLEDSAMYFCASSDDRASGNTIYFGEGSWLTVV.